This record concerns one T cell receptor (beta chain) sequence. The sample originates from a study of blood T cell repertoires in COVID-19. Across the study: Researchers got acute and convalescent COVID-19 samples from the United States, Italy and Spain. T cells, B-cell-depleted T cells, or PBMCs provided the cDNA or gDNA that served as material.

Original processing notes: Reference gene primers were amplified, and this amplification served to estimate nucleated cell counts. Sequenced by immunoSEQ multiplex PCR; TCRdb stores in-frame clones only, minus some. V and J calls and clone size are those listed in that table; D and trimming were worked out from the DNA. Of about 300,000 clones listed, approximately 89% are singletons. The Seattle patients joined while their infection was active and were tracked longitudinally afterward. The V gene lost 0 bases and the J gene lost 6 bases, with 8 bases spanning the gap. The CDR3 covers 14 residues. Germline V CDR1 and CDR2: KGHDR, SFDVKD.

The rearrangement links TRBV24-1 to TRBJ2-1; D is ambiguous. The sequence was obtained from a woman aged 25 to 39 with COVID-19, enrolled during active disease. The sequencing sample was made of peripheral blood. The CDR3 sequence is CATSDLFFSNEQFF. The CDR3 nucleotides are TGTGCCACCAGTGATTTGTTTTTCTCCAATGAGCAGTTCTTC.